The entry that follows covers one T cell receptor beta chain sequence. Antigen specificity is unknown. These data are taken from a study of cytomegalovirus exposure and HLA in healthy donors. The PCR ran on 60 Vbeta and 13 Jbeta primers. The repertoire was sequenced with immunoSEQ multiplex PCR; TCRdb's copy has only in-frame clones and lacks some. Of more than 150,000 clones in the sample, 80% were seen once. Overall study findings and caveats: Per a later analysis, roughly 17,000 TCR beta sequences showed association with HLA alleles at 0.05 false discovery rate. For presence/absence analyses, sequencing depth was assumed to be roughly uniform across donors.

The germline V gene encodes CDR1 PRHDT and CDR2 FYEKMQ (reference sequence). The CDR3 spans 14 residues. The V gene end was trimmed by 6 bases and the J gene end by 11 bases; junction bases not matched to a gene: 15. This chain links TRBV13 with TRBJ1-1; 7 positions agree with TRBD1. Sequencing was done on a sample of PBMCs. This TCR derives from a woman aged 25 to 39 in good health and CMV-seronegative. The CDR3, as DNA: TGTGCCAGCAGGGGGGACAGAGCACCTATCCAGGCTTTCTTT. The encoded protein is CASRGDRAPIQAFF.